A single T cell receptor (beta chain) is shown here with its context. This CDR3 region has 13 residues. CDR1 is SGHDT and CDR2 is YYEEEE in the germline V gene. Deletions cut 2 bases from V and 7 bases from J, with 10 bases between. This sample was included in a study of blood T cell repertoires in COVID-19. Background on the study: PBMCs, B-cell-depleted T cells, or T cells were the source of the cDNA or gDNA that made up the material.

Sequencing was performed with immunoSEQ multiplex PCR; in TCRdb, only in-frame clones are kept and a portion is missing. This sample has about 240,000 clones, with about 86% found just once. Adults between roughly 18 and 95 years of age took part from 20 to 25 US areas. Cohort allocation depended upon clinical history that participants reported. The TCR was taken from a woman aged 40 to 55 with acute COVID-19. Material: PBMCs or T cells enriched from blood (not recorded which). V is TRBV5-6 and J is TRBJ2-1; D gene uncertain. The CDR3 sequence: CASSFVSRNEQFF. CDR3 DNA sequence: TGTGCCAGCAGCTTTGTTTCGCGTAATGAGCAGTTCTTC.